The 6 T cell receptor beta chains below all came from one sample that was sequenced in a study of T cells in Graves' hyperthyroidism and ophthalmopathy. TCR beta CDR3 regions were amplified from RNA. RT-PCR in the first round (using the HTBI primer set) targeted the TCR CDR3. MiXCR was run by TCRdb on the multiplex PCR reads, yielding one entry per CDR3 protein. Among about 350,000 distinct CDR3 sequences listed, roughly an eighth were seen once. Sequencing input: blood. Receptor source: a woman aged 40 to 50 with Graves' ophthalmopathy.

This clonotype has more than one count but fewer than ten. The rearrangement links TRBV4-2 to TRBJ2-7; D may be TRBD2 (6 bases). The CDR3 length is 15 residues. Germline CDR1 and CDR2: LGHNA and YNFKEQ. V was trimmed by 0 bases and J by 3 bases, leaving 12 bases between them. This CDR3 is CASSQDLAPYYEQYF. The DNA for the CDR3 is TGTGCCAGCAGCCAAGACCTAGCGCCATACTACGAGCAGTACTTC.

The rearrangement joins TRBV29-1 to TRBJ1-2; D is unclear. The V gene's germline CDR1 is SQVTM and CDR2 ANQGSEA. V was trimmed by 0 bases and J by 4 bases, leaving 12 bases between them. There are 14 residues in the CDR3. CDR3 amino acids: CSVEDPLWGYGYTF. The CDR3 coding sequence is TGCAGCGTTGAAGACCCCTTGTGGGGCTATGGCTACACCTTC. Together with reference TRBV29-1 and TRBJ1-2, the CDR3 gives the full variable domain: SAVISQKPSRDICQRGTSLTIQCQVDSQVTMMFWYRQQPGQSLTLIATANQGSEATYESGFVIDKFPISRPNLTFSTLTVSNMSPEDSSIYLCSVEDPLWGYGYTFGSGTRLTVV.

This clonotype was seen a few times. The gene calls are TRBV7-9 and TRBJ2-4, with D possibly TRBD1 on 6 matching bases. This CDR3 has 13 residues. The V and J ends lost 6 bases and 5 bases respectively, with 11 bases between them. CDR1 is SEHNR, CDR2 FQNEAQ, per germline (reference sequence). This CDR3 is CASRRDIENIQYF. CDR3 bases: TGTGCCAGCAGACGGGACATTGAAAACATTCAGTACTTC. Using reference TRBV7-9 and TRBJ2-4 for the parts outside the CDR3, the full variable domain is DTGVSQNPRHKITKRGQNVTFRCDPISEHNRLYWYRQTLGQGPEFLTYFQNEAQLEKSRLLSDRFSAERPKGSFSTLEIQRTEQGDSAMYLCASRRDIENIQYFGAGTRLSVL.

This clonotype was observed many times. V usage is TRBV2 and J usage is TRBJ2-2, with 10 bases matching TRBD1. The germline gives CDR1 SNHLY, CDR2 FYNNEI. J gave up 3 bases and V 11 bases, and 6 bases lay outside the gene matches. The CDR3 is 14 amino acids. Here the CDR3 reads CAGTGTGDTGELFF. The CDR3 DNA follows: TGTGCCGGAACCGGGACAGGGGACACCGGGGAGCTGTTTTTT.

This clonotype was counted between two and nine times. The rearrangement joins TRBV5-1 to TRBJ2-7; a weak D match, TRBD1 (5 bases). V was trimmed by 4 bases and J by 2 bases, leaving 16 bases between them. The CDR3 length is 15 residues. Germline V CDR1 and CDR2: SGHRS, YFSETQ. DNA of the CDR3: TGCGCCAGCAGCCCCCTGGGCAGGGCAGCCTACGAGCAGTACTTC. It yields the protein CASSPLGRAAYEQYF.

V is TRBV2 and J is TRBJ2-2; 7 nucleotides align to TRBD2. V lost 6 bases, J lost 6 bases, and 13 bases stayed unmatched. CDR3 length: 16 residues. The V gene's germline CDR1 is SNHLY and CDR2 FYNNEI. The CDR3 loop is CASRQIGRAESGELFF. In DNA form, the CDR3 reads TGTGCCAGCAGGCAGATTGGGAGGGCAGAATCCGGGGAGCTGTTTTTT.